This note documents a single T cell receptor (beta chain) sequence. This entry comes from a study of blood T cell repertoires in COVID-19. Per the authors' pipeline: Amplification with reference gene primers provided the estimates of nucleated cell counts. Produced via immunoSEQ multiplex PCR; TCRdb's table is partial and in-frame only. Clone size and the V and J calls come from that table; the DNA yielded D and trimming. Among approximately 140,000 clones listed, over 80% were seen once. Germline V lookup: CDR1 LNHDA, CDR2 SQIVND (reference sequence). V lost 2 bases and J lost 7, with 15 bases in between. This CDR3 has 15 residues.

The rearrangement links TRBV19 to TRBJ1-5, with TRBD1 as a possible D gene (5 bases). The TCR sequence derives from a woman aged 40 to 49 with active or convalescent COVID-19. Sequencing was carried out using peripheral blood. CDR3 coding DNA: TGTGCCAGTAGTATATCAGGACACCAGGGCCAGCCCCAGCATTTT. Its protein is CASSISGHQGQPQHF.